This TCR beta chain is drawn from a study of cytomegalovirus exposure and HLA in healthy donors. PCR employed 60 Vbeta and 13 Jbeta primers. The authors' processing: As a later analysis found, there were roughly 80 million unique TCR beta chains, of which around 9.9 million were shared. Only in-frame clones appear in the TCRdb table, and some are missing; sequencing was by immunoSEQ multiplex PCR. That table gives V, J and clone size, and the DNA gave D and trimming. The sample carries hundreds of thousands of clones, around 79% recorded once. CDR3 length: 18 amino acids. Germline V gives CDR1 SGHTA, CDR2 FQGNSA. Trimming at V came to 0 bases and at J to 4 bases, leaving 10 bases not matched to a gene.

The V gene is TRBV7-2, the J gene TRBJ2-1; 9 nucleotides align to TRBD2. The sequenced sample consisted of PBMCs. The sequence was obtained from a male donor in good health and CMV-seronegative. The CDR3 spells CASSLAGWASGVYNEQFF. The CDR3 DNA sequence: TGTGCCAGCAGCTTAGCCGGGTGGGCTAGCGGGGTATACAATGAGCAGTTCTTC.